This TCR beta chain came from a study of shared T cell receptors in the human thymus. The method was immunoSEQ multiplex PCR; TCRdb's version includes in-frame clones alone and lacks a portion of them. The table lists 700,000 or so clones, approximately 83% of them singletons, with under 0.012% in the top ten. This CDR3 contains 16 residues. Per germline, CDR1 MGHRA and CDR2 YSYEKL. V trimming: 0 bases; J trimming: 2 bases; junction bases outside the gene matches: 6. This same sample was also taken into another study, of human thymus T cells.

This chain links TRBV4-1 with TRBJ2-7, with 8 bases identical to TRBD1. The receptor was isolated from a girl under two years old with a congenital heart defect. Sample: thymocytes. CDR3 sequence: CASSQDSPDRAYEQYF. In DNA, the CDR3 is TGCGCCAGCAGCCAAGATAGTCCGGACAGGGCCTACGAGCAGTACTTC.